This T cell receptor (beta chain) derives from a study of cytomegalovirus exposure and HLA in healthy donors. Study-level information: HLA-typed donors were the source of roughly 80 million unique TCRs held in an early data release. General study findings and limits: The investigators catalogued 164 TCR beta chains as cytomegalovirus-associated. Some V segments could not be told apart, so they were left out, TRBV6-2 and TRBV6-3 among them.

Primers for the PCR totalled 60 Vbeta and 13 Jbeta. The table came from immunoSEQ multiplex PCR; TCRdb's copy has only in-frame clones and leaves some out. The data contain around 70,000 clones, around two thirds of them singletons. On this clone: What it binds is not known.

This CDR3 comprises 16 residues. Germline lookup yields CDR1 SGHTA and CDR2 FQGNSA. J gave up 5 bases and V 2 bases, and 7 bases lay outside the gene matches. The gene calls are TRBV7-2 and TRBJ2-2; 8 positions agree with TRBD1. The specimen was PBMCs. This TCR was sampled from a man aged 55 to 70 in good health and CMV-seropositive. The CDR3 spells CASSLITGGKTGELFF. In DNA form, the CDR3 reads TGTGCCAGCAGCTTAATCACAGGGGGTAAAACCGGGGAGCTGTTTTTT.